The 22 T cell receptor beta chains given below trace back to one sample, sequenced in a study of read filtering for tumor transcriptome and immune sequencing (dated by TCRdb to 2020 to 2021). Sequencing was performed on an Illumina HiSeq 4000. The Immunoverse kit was used to build TCR libraries from about 400 ng RNA, with molecular barcoded adaptors covering alpha/delta and beta/gamma chains. The public reads were quality trimmed at Q25 with fastp and then assembled into clones with MiXCR by TCRdb, keeping productive beta chains. CDR3 protein duplicates are merged, each entry listing the most common genes and DNA. Recorded for this sample are fewer than 90,000 distinct CDR3 sequences; around 12% of them occurred a single time. The ten largest clones add up to 14% to 15% of the sample. Sequenced sample: a population of CD138-negative cells sorted from bone marrow. What this sample's cell subset or site label stands for: bone marrow mononuclear cells depleted of CD138+ plasma/myeloma cells by negative magnetic selection. These receptors were collected from a donor older than 35 with multiple myeloma.

Details on this clonotype: A much larger clone differs from this one at a single base, so this may be a read error. The chain is built from TRBV30 and TRBJ2-7; maybe TRBD2 (6 bases). There are 11 residues in the CDR3. The germline CDR1 and CDR2 sequences are GTSNPN and SVGIG (reference sequence). The CDR3 protein is CARSVGGEQYF. The CDR3, as DNA: TGTGCCCGGAGTGTTGGGGGGGAGCAGTACTTC.

This clonotype was counted ten times or more. V is TRBV20-1 and J is TRBJ2-1; D may match TRBD1 or TRBD2 (5 bases each). Germline loops: CDR1 DFQATT, CDR2 SNEGSKA (reference sequence). V was shortened by 0 bases and J by 8 bases, with 17 bases between the two germline ends. The CDR3 runs to 15 residues. The CDR3 DNA is TGCAGTGCTAGAGATAGACGACGAGGGGACGATGAGCAGTTCTTC. Translating gives CSARDRRRGDDEQFF.

This clonotype was recorded many times. The chain combines TRBV12-3 or TRBV12-4 with TRBJ1-2; D not resolved. V lost 3 bases and J 4 bases, leaving 9 bases between the germline ends. This CDR3 comprises 13 residues. The CDR3 nucleotides read TGTGCCAGCAGTTTCGGTCAGTTCTATGGCTACACCTTC. Its translation is CASSFGQFYGYTF.

This clonotype was seen repeatedly, ten times or more. V gene TRBV3-1 combines with J gene TRBJ1-1; a possible D gene is TRBD1 (5 bases). This CDR3 spans 15 amino acids. Between the trimmed V and J ends, which lost 4 bases and 10 bases, there was a span of 22 bases. Germline values: CDR1 LGHDT, CDR2 YNNKEL (reference sequence). The CDR3 here is CASSLRSRTRRGAFF. In DNA form, the CDR3 reads TGTGCCAGCAGCCTCCGTTCTCGGACCCGAAGGGGAGCTTTCTTT. Full variable domain (remainder filled in from reference TRBV3-1 and TRBJ1-1): DTAVSQTPKYLVTQMGNDKSIKCEQNLGHDTMYWYKQDSKKFLKIMFSYNNKELIINETVPNRFSPKSPDKAHLNLHINSLELGDSAVYFCASSLRSRTRRGAFFGQGTRLTVV.

Ten or more counts support this clonotype. The rearrangement joins TRBV5-1 to TRBJ1-2; 9 bases line up with TRBD1. J lost 2 bases, V lost 4 bases, and 15 bases had no gene match. Germline V gene sequence: CDR1 SGHRS, CDR2 YFSETQ. The CDR3 spans 18 residues. The CDR3 loop is CASSPGILQGAMNYGYTF. The CDR3 DNA reads as TGCGCCAGCAGCCCGGGTATATTACAGGGGGCGATGAACTATGGCTACACCTTC.

This clonotype has ten or more counts. The chain has TRBV28 and TRBJ1-4; D gene unclear. Germline CDR1 is MDHEN and CDR2 is SYDVKM. The CDR3 spans 16 residues. The ends were cut back, 3 bases at V and 0 bases at J, with 11 bases in the middle. This chain's CDR3 is CASSFAGISTNEKLFF. The CDR3 DNA is TGTGCCAGCAGTTTCGCCGGGATTTCAACTAATGAAAAACTGTTTTTT.

There are a few counts of this clonotype. One base away lies a much larger clone, so this may be a sequencing read error. Written as DNA, the CDR3 is TGCGTCAGCACCGAGTACGGGGAGCTGTTTTTT. This encodes CVSTEYGELFF. This sequence joins TRBV5-1 and TRBJ2-2; D gene ambiguous. Germline V CDR1 and CDR2: SGHRS, YFSETQ. The CDR3 covers 11 residues.

This clonotype was counted many times. This rearrangement joins TRBV3-1 to TRBJ1-1; 9 nucleotides match TRBD1. The CDR3 runs to 14 residues. Trimming cost V 4 bases and J 5 bases; bases outside gene matches: 5. Germline V gene data show CDR1 as LGHDT and CDR2 as YNNKEL (reference sequence). The CDR3 reads CASSPDRGSTEAFF. The DNA of the CDR3 is TGTGCCAGCAGCCCTGACAGGGGGTCGACTGAAGCTTTCTTT.

This clonotype was counted only a few times. This may be a read error, as it is one base from a much larger clone. The chain has TRBV20-1 and TRBJ2-7, with D perhaps matching TRBD2 (6 bases). In germline, CDR1 is DFQATT, CDR2 SNEGSKA (reference sequence). CDR3 size: 12 residues. Written as DNA, the CDR3 is TGCGGTGCTAGCGAGCGAATCTACGAGCAGTACTTC. It yields the protein CGASERIYEQYF.

This clonotype was detected ten times or more. This chain links TRBV20-1 with TRBJ1-5, with D possibly TRBD1 on 6 matching bases. This CDR3 is built from 13 residues. The germline V and J ends were trimmed by 6 bases and 7 bases, with 16 bases remaining between them. Germline CDR1 is DFQATT and CDR2 is SNEGSKA (reference sequence). The CDR3 DNA follows: TGCAGTGCCACGACAGGAATCAAGCAGCCCCAGCATTTT. Protein: CSATTGIKQPQHF.

This clonotype was found many times. V gene TRBV7-8 combines with J gene TRBJ2-7; the match to TRBD2 covers 8 bases. This CDR3 has 17 amino acids. With V trimmed by 1 base and J by 3 bases, 11 bases remained unmatched. Germline lookup yields CDR1 SGHVS and CDR2 FQNEAQ. The CDR3 reads CASSLVVSASGHYEQYF. Written as DNA, the CDR3 is TGTGCCAGCAGCTTAGTCGTTTCCGCTAGCGGGCACTACGAGCAGTACTTC.

Ten or more counts support this clonotype. This chain connects TRBV12-3 or TRBV12-4 to TRBJ1-1; 9 nucleotides agree with TRBD1. The CDR3 contains 13 residues. Germline trimming cut 4 bases from V and 6 bases from J; bases unmatched to any gene: 3. The CDR3 bases are TGTGCCAGCAGTTGGGACAGGGCGGCTGAAGCTTTCTTT. Translation gives CASSWDRAAEAFF.

This clonotype was observed at least ten times. The rearrangement links TRBV20-1 to TRBJ2-3, with a possible D match to TRBD2 (6 bases). V shed 4 bases and J shed 8 bases, with 22 bases lying between them. Germline V gives CDR1 DFQATT, CDR2 SNEGSKA (reference sequence). This CDR3 has 15 amino acids. In DNA, the CDR3 is TGCAGTGCTATCCCCTCGGGACTGATGTCTCCTACGCAGTATTTT. It specifies CSAIPSGLMSPTQYF.

The chain links TRBV18 to TRBJ2-4; 11 bases agree with TRBD2. Germline V gene data show CDR1 as KGHSH and CDR2 as LQKENI. The CDR3 runs to 16 residues. V shed 5 bases and J 1 base; nucleotides not matched to a gene: 4. CDR3 DNA: TGTGCCAGCTCAACGAGGACTAGCGGGGCCAAAAACATTCAGTACTTC. This sequence encodes CASSTRTSGAKNIQYF.

This clonotype has a count of ten or more. V and J are TRBV7-3 and TRBJ2-1; D is undetermined. This CDR3 has 15 amino acids. V was pared by 5 bases and J by 0 bases, with 11 bases between. Germline values: CDR1 SGHTA, CDR2 FQGTGA. The CDR3 here is CASSRLPSSYNEQFF. CDR3 coding DNA: TGTGCCAGCAGCCGACTCCCGAGCTCCTACAATGAGCAGTTCTTC. Full variable domain (missing parts from reference TRBV7-3 and TRBJ2-1): GAGVSQTPSNKVTEKGKYVELRCDPISGHTALYWYRQSLGQGPEFLIYFQGTGAADDSGLPNDRFFAVRPEGSVSTLKIQRTERGDSAVYLCASSRLPSSYNEQFFGPGTRLTVL.

This clonotype was detected many times. The gene calls are TRBV29-1 and TRBJ1-1, with TRBD1 identical over 8 bases. This CDR3 has 14 residues. Losses at the gene ends were 0 bases for V and 6 bases for J; bases not matched to a gene: 6. CDR1 and CDR2 (germline): SQVTM, ANQGSEA. This CDR3 is CSVEEQGGLSEAFF. The CDR3 nucleotides are TGCAGCGTTGAAGAACAGGGGGGTTTGTCTGAAGCTTTCTTT.

This clonotype was seen many times. The rearrangement links TRBV29-1 to TRBJ2-5; D gene uncertain. CDR1 is SQVTM and CDR2 is ANQGSEA in the germline V gene. The CDR3 has 13 residues. The ends were cut back, 6 bases at V and 0 bases at J, with 11 bases in the middle. As DNA, the CDR3 is TGCAGCGTAGGAACGACGGACCAAGAGACCCAGTACTTC. This encodes CSVGTTDQETQYF.

V and J are TRBV6-5 and TRBJ2-4; 10 bases fit TRBD1. CDR1 and CDR2 (germline): MNHEY, SVGAGI. V lost 6 bases and J lost 8; bases outside the gene matches: 7. The CDR3 length is 14 residues. The CDR3 DNA follows: TGTGCCAGCAGCTCCCGGGACAGGGGTGACATTCAGTACTTC. Translating gives CASSSRDRGDIQYF.

This clonotype was counted at least ten times. The chain carries TRBV7-9 and TRBJ2-7; D tentatively reads TRBD1 or TRBD2 (5 bases each). The V end was cut by 5 bases, the J end by 0 bases, with 11 bases between. Germline V CDR1 and CDR2: SEHNR, FQNEAQ (reference sequence). The CDR3 runs to 14 residues. The CDR3 is CASSPGAGSYEQYF. Here the CDR3 DNA reads TGTGCCAGCAGCCCCGGGGCAGGCTCCTACGAGCAGTACTTC. Full variable domain (missing parts from reference TRBV7-9 and TRBJ2-7): DTGVSQNPRHKITKRGQNVTFRCDPISEHNRLYWYRQTLGQGPEFLTYFQNEAQLEKSRLLSDRFSAERPKGSFSTLEIQRTEQGDSAMYLCASSPGAGSYEQYFGPGTRLTVT.

This clonotype came up many times. This chain connects TRBV29-1 to TRBJ1-1; 7 positions agree with TRBD1. Trimming at V came to 2 bases and at J to 1 base, leaving 4 bases not matched to a gene. CDR3 size: 14 residues. Germline CDR1 is SQVTM and CDR2 is ANQGSEA. The CDR3: CSVELRQGNTEAFF. The DNA for the CDR3 is TGCAGCGTTGAACTCCGACAGGGGAACACTGAAGCTTTCTTT.

The chain carries TRBV20-1 and TRBJ1-5, with 7 positions matching TRBD1. Germline CDR1 and CDR2: DFQATT and SNEGSKA (reference sequence). The V gene end was trimmed by 0 bases and the J gene end by 3 bases; junction bases not matched to a gene: 8. The CDR3 sequence is 16 residues long. Here the CDR3 reads CSARDPRGGPNQPQHF. The CDR3 DNA reads TGCAGTGCTAGAGACCCCAGGGGGGGCCCCAATCAGCCCCAGCATTTT.

This clonotype has just a few counts. A much larger clone lies a single base off, so this may be a read error. The chain couples TRBV29-1 to TRBJ2-5; a possible D gene is TRBD2 (7 bases). Trimming cost V 4 bases and J 0 bases, with 15 bases left between them. Looked up from germline, CDR1 is SQVTM and CDR2 is ANQGSEA. The CDR3 consists of 15 residues. CDR3 in amino acids: CSVGGGGAYQETQYF. The CDR3 DNA follows: TGCAGCGTTGGTGGTGGGGGGGCCTACCAAGAGACCCAGTACTTC.